This T cell receptor (beta chain) is from a study of radiotherapy plus CTLA-4 blockade in lung cancer. CDR3 length: 15 residues. Trimming removed 3 bases from V and 2 bases from J; junction bases left unmatched: 7. The germline gives CDR1 LGHNA, CDR2 YSLEER. Here immunoSEQ multiplex PCR was the method, and the copy in TCRdb shows in-frame clones only, minus some. The data show about 62,000 clones, about 72% seen once. A remark on this clone: Its antigen is not identified.

The study's findings and limits: It was early blood T cell clone dynamics, with interferon-beta, that reportedly best predicted response.

This chain joins TRBV4-3 and TRBJ2-7; 7 bases match TRBD2. The TCR sequence derives from a human donor with non-small cell lung cancer who had a complete response to radiotherapy plus ipilimumab. Material: peripheral blood, obtained from a patient treated with radiotherapy plus ipilimumab. The CDR3 sequence: CASSQGRGFAYEQYF. CDR3 sequence (DNA): TGCGCCAGCAGCCAGGGGAGGGGATTTGCCTACGAGCAGTACTTC.